These T cell receptor beta chains were read from a single sample in a study of blood T cell repertoires in COVID-19. The data were produced by immunoSEQ multiplex PCR, yet TCRdb's version contains in-frame clones alone and is incomplete. There are 160,000 or so clones in the sample; around 80% occur only once, and around 15% lies in the top ten. The sequencing input was PBMCs or T cells enriched from blood (not recorded which). The receptors stem from a middle-aged man who had recovered from COVID-19. CDR3s include the opening cysteine and the closing phenylalanine or tryptophan. A D gene is named only where the DNA matches it firmly. Rows may omit the clone size; those that give it use once, few, many or a size class.

TRBV24-1	TRBJ2-1	-	-	CATSDPGRRDEQFF	TGTGCCACCAGTGACCCGGGGAGGAGGGATGAGCAGTTCTTC
TRBV7-3	TRBJ1-1	-	TRBD1	CASSSLGQGRNTEAFF	TGTGCCAGCAGCTCCTTGGGACAGGGGCGCAACACTGAAGCTTTCTTT
TRBV11-2	TRBJ2-3	once	TRBD1	CASSVGQDALQDTQYF	TGTGCCAGCAGCGTTGGACAGGATGCCCTTCAGGATACGCAGTATTTT
TRBV28	TRBJ2-3	once	-	CASSLSAGTDTQYF	TGTGCCAGCAGTTTATCAGCGGGCACAGATACGCAGTATTTT
TRBV5-1	TRBJ1-2	-	-	CASSLYGLHYTF	TGCGCCAGCAGCTTGTACGGACTGCACTACACCTTC
TRBV19	TRBJ2-5	many	-	CASRQAGETQYF	TGTGCCAGTAGGCAGGCGGGGGAGACCCAGTACTTC
TRBV7-8	TRBJ2-7	-	-	CASNSLQGSIGEQYF	TGTGCCAGCAACTCGTTACAGGGATCGATTGGCGAGCAGTACTTC
TRBV9	TRBJ1-6	-	TRBD1	CASSPPGQGNSPLHF	TGTGCCAGCAGCCCCCCGGGACAGGGGAATTCACCCCTCCACTTT
TRBV5-1	TRBJ1-1	-	-	CASSLVTGMNTEAFF	TGCGCCAGCAGCTTGGTAACAGGGATGAACACTGAAGCTTTCTTT
TRBV19	TRBJ1-5	-	-	CASSDRGNQPQHF	TGTGCCAGTTCGGACAGAGGCAATCAGCCCCAGCATTTT
TRBV28	TRBJ1-3	many	-	CASSLGSGLSGNTIYF	TGTGCCAGCAGTTTAGGTTCCGGACTGTCGGGAAACACCATATATTTT
TRBV5-1	TRBJ2-7	-	TRBD2	CASSLSGTSGGRYEQYF	TGCGCCAGCAGCTTGAGCGGTACTAGCGGGGGCCGCTACGAGCAGTACTTC